The 3 T cell receptor beta chains below all came from one sample that was sequenced in a study of radiation and T cells in renal cell carcinoma (dated by TCRdb to 2018 to 2020). Receptor libraries were prepared by the immunoSEQ multiplex PCR assay. TCRdb provides this immuneACCESS table in a form limited to in-frame rearrangements. Some clones are lacking; in checked studies, under half of them reflect an unresolved V gene, and why the rest are absent is not known. This sample has some 150,000 clones in its table, and over 65% of those were observed once. The ten largest make up under 25% of the sample. What this sample's time point label stands for: baseline pretreatment blood. The meaning of the sample's treatment or condition label: 15 Gy SBRT to primary tumor, nephrectomy 4 weeks later. Here the sequenced sample was blood, taken from a patient whose treatment included radiotherapy and nephrectomy. The receptors originated from a woman in her forties or fifties with renal cell carcinoma.

The V and J genes are TRBV5-1 and TRBJ2-2; 9 nucleotides line up with TRBD1. This CDR3 contains 15 residues. The V segment lost 5 bases and the J segment 5 bases; nucleotides outside the gene matches: 7. CDR1 and CDR2 (germline): SGHRS, YFSETQ. CDR3 region: CASSSGTGRTGELFF. The DNA of the CDR3 is TGCGCCAGCAGTTCCGGGACAGGGAGAACCGGGGAGCTGTTTTTT. The entire variable domain, with the rest obtained from reference TRBV5-1 and TRBJ2-2, is as follows: KAGVTQTPRYLIKTRGQQVTLSCSPISGHRSVSWYQQTPGQGLQFLFEYFSETQRNKGNFPGRFSGRQFSNSRSEMNVSTLELGDSALYLCASSSGTGRTGELFFGEGSRLTVL.

This clone was counted a few times. The J gene is TRBJ2-7, the V gene TRBV7-8; 8 nucleotides match TRBD1. V was pared by 5 bases and J by 6 bases, with 6 bases of the junction left unmatched. This CDR3 is 13 amino acids long. The germline gives CDR1 SGHVS, CDR2 FQNEAQ. CDR3 loop: CASSTNDRGEQYF. DNA for the CDR3: TGTGCCAGCAGCACAAATGACAGGGGCGAGCAGTACTTC.

The chain links TRBV7-9 to TRBJ1-4, with a possible D match to TRBD1 (5 bases). Trimming removed 1 base from V and 8 bases from J, with 11 bases in between. CDR1 SEHNR and CDR2 FQNEAQ come from the germline V gene (reference sequence). This CDR3 contains 14 residues. The CDR3, as DNA: TGTGCCAGCAGCTTAGGACAGCTCAGAGAAAAACTGTTTTTT. It yields the protein CASSLGQLREKLFF.